This T cell receptor beta chain was recovered during a study of T cells in localized non-small cell lung cancer. Libraries were prepared by immunoSEQ multiplex PCR; TCRdb keeps only in-frame clonotypes and omits some of them. Among over 25,000 clones listed, around 90% were seen once. Germline lookup yields CDR1 LNHDA and CDR2 SQIVND (reference sequence). The CDR3 runs to 14 residues. Trimming removed 0 bases from V and 1 base from J, with 6 bases in between. Study results and limitations: Heterogeneity within the tumor remains possible, as just one region underwent sequencing. Adjacent lung had a median approximately 57 of the 100 largest tumor clones. Uninvolved adjacent lung showed higher T cell clonality than tumor. Those with higher blood T cell density had longer overall survival.

Notes on this clone: Antigen specificity is unknown.

This chain links TRBV19 with TRBJ1-1; D gene uncertain. The receptor comes from a woman aged 35-70 years with stage I lung adenocarcinoma. The sequencing used peripheral blood, collected before any cancer treatment. The CDR3 loop reads CASSIDRTNTEAFF. CDR3 DNA: TGTGCCAGTAGTATAGACAGGACGAACACTGAAGCTTTCTTT.